This T cell receptor (beta chain) was obtained from a study of blood T cell repertoires in COVID-19 (dated by TCRdb to about 2020). About the full investigation: The collaborator samples originated in the United States, Italy and Spain and spanned the acute and convalescent phases of COVID-19. The material from the prospective study consisted of cDNA or gDNA derived from T cells, B-cell-depleted T cells, or PBMCs. Subjects who had been exposed to COVID-19, were actively infected with it, or had recovered from it provided the deeply sampled blood TCRbeta repertoires that made up the dataset. The repertoires were made available in a free public database intended to serve as a resource for research on the immune response to SARS-CoV-2. The samples were drawn from the first 160 participants of the ongoing ImmuneRACE study and from 950 to 1,500 subjects provided by 6 global collaborators. Sample metadata almost always included a de-identified subject ID, COVID-19 status, age in years and sex. Where available, HLA class I and class II types were obtained from metadata supplied by the sample provider rather than from assay-based typing.

Each collaborating institution followed its own protocols to collect whole blood in K2EDTA tubes. For TCRbeta analysis, collaborator samples were shipped as frozen whole blood, as isolated PBMCs, or as DNA extracted from either sample type. The CDR1 and CDR2 encoded by the germline V gene are KGHSH and LQKENI. The cysteine opens and the phenylalanine closes a CDR3 of 15 amino acids. Here the CDR3 DNA is all that survives: 45 bases in frame from base 1. V loses 5 bases at its end and J loses 4 bases; junction bases beyond the gene matches: 6. What the authors observed across the whole study: Clinical and demographic metadata were provided uncurated, with the amount varying by source and participant.

Turning to this clone: What antigen it recognizes has not been identified. No quality values exist for individual bases; no much larger clone is one base distant.

TCRbeta CDR3 regions were amplified from genomic DNA by means of the immunoSEQ Assay, a bias-controlled multiplex PCR. Under the source paper's analysis protocol: The number of nucleated cells in each sample was estimated by amplification of reference gene primers within the assay. To quantify the absolute abundance of each unique TCRbeta CDR3 rearrangement, sequence reads were collapsed and filtered. For each sample, productive Simpson clonality was calculated as the square root of Simpson's diversity index across productive rearrangements. TCRdb obtained this table from immuneACCESS and retained in-frame rearrangements with V and J assigned. These tables miss some clones; where compared with another copy, unresolved V genes account for less than half of the shortfall, and the remainder is unexplained. D and trimming were read from the DNA, whereas the V and J calls and clone size are those reported in that table. Counted in this sample were over 15,000 clones; about 88% of them appeared once. The ten biggest clones cover around 17% of the sample.

This clonotype originated in a man aged 65 to 85 with acute or convalescent COVID-19. Rearrangement joined TRBV18 to TRBJ2-2, and TRBD1 aligns with 8 junction nucleotides. What was sequenced was peripheral blood. The CDR3 amino acid sequence is: CASSSGQVTTGELFF. In nucleotides, the sequence is TGTGCCAGCTCATCGGGACAGGTGACCACCGGGGAGCTGTTTTTT.